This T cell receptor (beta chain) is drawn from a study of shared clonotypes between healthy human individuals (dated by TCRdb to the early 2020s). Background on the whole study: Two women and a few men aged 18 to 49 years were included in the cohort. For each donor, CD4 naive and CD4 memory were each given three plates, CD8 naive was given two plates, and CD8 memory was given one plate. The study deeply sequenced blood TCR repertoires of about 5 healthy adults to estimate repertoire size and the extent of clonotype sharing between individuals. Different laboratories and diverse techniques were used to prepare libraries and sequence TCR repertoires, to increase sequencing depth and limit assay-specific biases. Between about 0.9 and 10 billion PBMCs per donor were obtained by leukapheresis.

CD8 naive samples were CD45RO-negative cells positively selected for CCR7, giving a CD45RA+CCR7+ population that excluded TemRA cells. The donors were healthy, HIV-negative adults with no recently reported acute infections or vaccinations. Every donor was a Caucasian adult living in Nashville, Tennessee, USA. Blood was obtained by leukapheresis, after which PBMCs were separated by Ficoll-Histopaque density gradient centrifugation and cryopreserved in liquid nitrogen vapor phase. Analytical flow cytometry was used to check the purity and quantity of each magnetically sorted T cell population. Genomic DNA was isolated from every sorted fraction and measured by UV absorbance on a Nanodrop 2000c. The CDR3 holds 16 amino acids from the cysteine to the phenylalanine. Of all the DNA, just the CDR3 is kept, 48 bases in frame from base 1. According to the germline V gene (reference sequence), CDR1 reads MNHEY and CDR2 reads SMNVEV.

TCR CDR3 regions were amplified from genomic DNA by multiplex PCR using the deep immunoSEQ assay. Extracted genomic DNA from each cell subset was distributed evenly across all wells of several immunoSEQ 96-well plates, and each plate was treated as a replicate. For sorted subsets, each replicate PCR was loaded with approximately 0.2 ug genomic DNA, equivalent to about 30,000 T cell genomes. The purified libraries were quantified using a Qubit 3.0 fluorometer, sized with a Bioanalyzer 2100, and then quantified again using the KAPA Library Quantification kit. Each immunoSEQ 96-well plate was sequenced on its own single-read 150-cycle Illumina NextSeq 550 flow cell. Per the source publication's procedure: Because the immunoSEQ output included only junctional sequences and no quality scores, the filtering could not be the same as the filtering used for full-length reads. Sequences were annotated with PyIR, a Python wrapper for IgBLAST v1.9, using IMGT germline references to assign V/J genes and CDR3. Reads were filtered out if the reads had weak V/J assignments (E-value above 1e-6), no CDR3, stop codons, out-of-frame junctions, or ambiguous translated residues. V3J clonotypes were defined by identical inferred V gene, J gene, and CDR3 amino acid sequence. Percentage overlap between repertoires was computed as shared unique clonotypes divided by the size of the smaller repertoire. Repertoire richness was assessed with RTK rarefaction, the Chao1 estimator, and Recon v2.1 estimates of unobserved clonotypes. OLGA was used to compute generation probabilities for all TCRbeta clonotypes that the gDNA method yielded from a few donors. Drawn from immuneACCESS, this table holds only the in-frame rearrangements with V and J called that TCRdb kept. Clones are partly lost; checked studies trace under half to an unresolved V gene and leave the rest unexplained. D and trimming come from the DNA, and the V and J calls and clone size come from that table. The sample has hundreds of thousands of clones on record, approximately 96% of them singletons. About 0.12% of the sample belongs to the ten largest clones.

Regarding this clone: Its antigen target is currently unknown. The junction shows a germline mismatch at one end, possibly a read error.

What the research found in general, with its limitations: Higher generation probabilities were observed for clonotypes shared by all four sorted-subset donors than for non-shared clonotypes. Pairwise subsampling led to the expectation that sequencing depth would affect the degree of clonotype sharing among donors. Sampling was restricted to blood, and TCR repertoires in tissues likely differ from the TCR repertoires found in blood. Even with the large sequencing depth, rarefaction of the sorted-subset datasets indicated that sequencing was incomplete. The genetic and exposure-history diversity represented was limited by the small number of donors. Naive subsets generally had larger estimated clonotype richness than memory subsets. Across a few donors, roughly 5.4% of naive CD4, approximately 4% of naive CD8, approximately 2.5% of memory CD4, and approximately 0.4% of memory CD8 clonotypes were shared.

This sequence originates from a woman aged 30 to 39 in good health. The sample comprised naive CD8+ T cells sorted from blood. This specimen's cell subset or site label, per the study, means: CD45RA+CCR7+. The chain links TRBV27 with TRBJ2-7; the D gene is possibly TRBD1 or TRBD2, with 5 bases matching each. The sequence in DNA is TGTGCCAGCAGCCATTGGAGGCAGTATCATATCTTTCCCAGGGACTTC. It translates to CASSHWRQYHIFPRDF.